This T cell receptor beta chain was observed in a study of blood T cell repertoires in COVID-19. Profiled with immunoSEQ multiplex PCR; TCRdb holds only in-frame clones, not every one. The table has roughly 300,000 clones, around four fifths seen once. Only a few counts were recorded for this clone. Sequencing was done on a sample of peripheral blood. This clonotype was obtained from a woman in her forties or fifties with acute or convalescent COVID-19.

The CDR3 loop reads CASSLNRLAYEQYF. The CDR3 nucleotides read TGTGCCAGCAGCTTAAATCGGCTAGCTTACGAGCAGTACTTC. The chain is built from TRBV7-2 and TRBJ2-7, with TRBD2 as a possible D gene (5 bases). Germline loops: CDR1 SGHTA, CDR2 FQGNSA. There are 14 residues in the CDR3. V was clipped by 2 bases and J by 4 bases, with 12 bases between them.